This T cell receptor (beta chain) was recorded in a study of OX40 agonist ivuxolimab in advanced cancers. Study information: While on treatment, patients had intravenous ivuxolimab at 0.01 to 10 mg/kg every 2 weeks.

V shed 4 bases and J shed 1 base, with 33 bases lying between them. CDR3 length: 22 residues. CDR1 is MGHRA, CDR2 YSYEKL, per germline. With regard to this clone: Its antigen remains unidentified.

Study-level results: Undetermined was the antigen specificity of the expanded peripheral T cells.

Prior autoimmune disease or systemic immunosuppression barred patients. Method: immunoSEQ multiplex PCR; TCRdb's copy keeps in-frame clones and lacks some. The sample shows around 100,000 clones, around 89% of them seen only once. The rearrangement links TRBV4-1 to TRBJ2-3; possibly TRBD2 for D (6 bases). This TCR was sampled from an adult with an advanced solid tumor such as melanoma, head and neck, liver or kidney cancer. The material sequenced was CD4+ or CD8+ T cells sorted from blood, taken in a trial of the OX40 agonist ivuxolimab. The CDR3 sequence: CASSRGEIFPEVADGGTDTQYF. In nucleotides, the CDR3 is TGCGCCAGCAGCCGGGGGGAAATTTTTCCGGAGGTAGCCGACGGGGGCACAGATACGCAGTATTTT.